This T cell receptor (beta chain) was recorded in a study of blood T cell repertoires in COVID-19. As for the study in general: The samples span acute and convalescent COVID-19 from the United States, Italy and Spain. PBMCs, B-cell-depleted T cells, or T cells were the source of the cDNA or gDNA that made up the material.

Original methodology: By means of reference gene primer amplification, nucleated cell counts were estimated. The repertoire was sequenced with immunoSEQ multiplex PCR; TCRdb's copy has only in-frame clones and lacks some. V and J calls and clone size are copied from that table; D and trimming were computed from the DNA. The sample contains about 88,000 clones, approximately 88% of which appear only once. With V trimmed by 2 bases and J by 7 bases, 14 bases remained unmatched. This CDR3 region has 18 residues. Germline values: CDR1 KGHSH, CDR2 LQKENI. This sequence was found in a woman aged 55-69 years with COVID-19, enrolled during active disease. This chain links TRBV18 with TRBJ1-6, with 7 bases fitting TRBD1. The sequencing input was peripheral blood. This CDR3 is CASSPSGTATGGNSPLHF. CDR3 coding DNA: TGTGCCAGCTCACCATCCGGGACAGCGACTGGGGGAAATTCACCCCTCCACTTT.